Shown below are 19 T cell receptor beta chains from a single sample sequenced in a study of cytomegalovirus exposure and HLA in healthy donors. The PCR had 60 Vbeta and 13 Jbeta primers. The protocol was immunoSEQ multiplex PCR, while the TCRdb copy is restricted to in-frame clones and leaves out a portion. Of about 150,000 clones detected, around 83% appear once; the ten largest clones hold roughly 6.5%. The source material was PBMCs. Every receptor here comes from a middle-aged man in good health and CMV-seropositive.

This clone has a single count. The chain combines TRBV7-9 with TRBJ2-2; D gene unclear. Looked up from germline, CDR1 is SEHNR and CDR2 is FQNEAQ (reference sequence). This CDR3 spans 14 amino acids. V was clipped by 3 bases and J by 0 bases, with 5 bases between them. The CDR3 sequence is CASSFTANTGELFF. The CDR3 DNA reads as TGTGCCAGCAGCTTTACAGCGAACACCGGGGAGCTGTTTTTT.

The chain uses TRBV14 and TRBJ2-3; D is unclear. Germline V CDR1 and CDR2: SGHDN, FVKESK. The CDR3 totals 14 residues. V lost 0 bases and J 3 bases, leaving 7 bases between the germline ends. CDR3 sequence: CASSQELVTDTQYF. The CDR3 DNA follows: TGTGCCAGCAGCCAAGAACTCGTTACAGATACGCAGTATTTT.

CDR3 protein: CASSDPNRGPSTEAFF. The CDR3 DNA follows: TGTGCCAGCAGTGACCCAAACAGGGGGCCGAGCACTGAAGCTTTCTTT. The gene calls are TRBV25-1 and TRBJ1-1; 9 nucleotides agree with TRBD1. Trimming took 3 bases from V and 4 from J; bases not matched to a gene: 9. From germline, CDR1 is MGHDK and CDR2 SYGVNS. This CDR3 comprises 16 residues.

The V gene is TRBV19, the J gene TRBJ1-1, with 8 bases matching TRBD1. The CDR3 runs 14 residues. The germline V gene has CDR1 LNHDA and CDR2 SQIVND (reference sequence). With V trimmed by 5 bases and J by 2 bases, 4 bases remained unmatched. CDR3 DNA sequence: TGTGCCAGTAGTGCCGACAGGGGCAACACTGAAGCTTTCTTT. Its translation: CASSADRGNTEAFF.

The V gene is TRBV28, the J gene TRBJ1-3; no firm D call. Deletions cut 3 bases from V and 0 bases from J, with 9 bases between. CDR1 MDHEN and CDR2 SYDVKM come from the germline V gene. This CDR3 has 15 amino acids. CDR3 nucleotides: TGTGCCAGCAGTTTTAAGCCGAGCTCTGGAAACACCATATATTTT. Translation gives CASSFKPSSGNTIYF.

The CDR3 is CASSLSQRGADTQYF. The CDR3 DNA is TGTGCCAGCAGCCTCTCCCAACGGGGGGCAGATACGCAGTATTTT. The rearrangement uses TRBV4-2 and TRBJ2-3, with 7 nucleotides matching TRBD2. The CDR3 is 15 amino acids. Trimming took 4 bases from V and 4 from J; bases not matched to a gene: 8. Germline V gene lookup returns CDR1 LGHNA and CDR2 YNFKEQ.

The chain has TRBV2 and TRBJ1-1, with 7 bases that match TRBD1. Germline trimming cut 6 bases from V and 11 bases from J; bases unmatched to any gene: 3. The V gene's germline CDR1 is SNHLY and CDR2 FYNNEI. The CDR3 has 10 residues. The CDR3: CASRIQGAFF. The CDR3 DNA is TGTGCCAGCAGGATACAGGGGGCTTTCTTT.

J is TRBJ2-5 and V is TRBV6-5; D possibly corresponds to TRBD1 (7 bases). The CDR3 is made up of 16 amino acids. The V and J ends lost 4 bases and 1 base respectively, with 16 bases between them. Germline CDR1 is MNHEY and CDR2 is SVGAGI. The CDR3 is CASSSRHRGLQETQYF. CDR3 nucleotide sequence: TGTGCCAGCAGTTCCCGTCACAGGGGACTCCAAGAGACCCAGTACTTC.

Comment on this clone: A junction end diverges from the germline sequence, so it may reflect a read error. The chain combines TRBV18 with TRBJ2-5, with 7 positions matching TRBD2. The CDR3 spans 14 residues. CDR1 is KGHSH, CDR2 LQKENI, per germline. The CDR3 loop is CASSSPGLKETQYF. As DNA, the CDR3 is TGTGCCAGCTCATCACCGGGACTAAAAGAGACCCAGTACTTC.

This clone was picked up a small number of times. The same CDR3 can be traced to other DNA sequences in this sample. This sequence joins TRBV5-6 and TRBJ1-6; the D is unclear. CDR1 and CDR2 (germline): SGHDT, YYEEEE. This CDR3 is built from 13 residues. V dropped 2 bases and J dropped 7 bases, with 7 bases sitting between them. CDR3 in amino acids: CASSLQTNSPLHF. The CDR3 coding sequence is TGTGCCAGCAGCTTACAGACGAATTCACCCCTCCACTTT.

The gene calls are TRBV19 and TRBJ1-1; D possibly corresponds to TRBD1 (6 bases). CDR1 LNHDA and CDR2 SQIVND come from the germline V gene (reference sequence). Trimming took 5 bases from V and 1 from J, leaving 8 bases between them. The CDR3 runs 13 residues. CDR3 sequence reads: CASSRGQNTEAFF. CDR3 in DNA: TGTGCCAGTAGTCGGGGACAGAACACTGAAGCTTTCTTT.

The rearrangement uses TRBV5-1 and TRBJ1-2; D might be TRBD1 (6 bases). V lost 1 base and J lost 3, with 19 bases in between. The CDR3 loop spans 17 amino acids. CDR1 is SGHRS, CDR2 YFSETQ, per germline. CDR3 amino acids: CASSLLSGGLAHYGYTF. The CDR3 bases are TGCGCCAGCAGCTTGTTGTCGGGGGGCTTAGCTCACTATGGCTACACCTTC.

The rearrangement links TRBV5-1 to TRBJ1-6; 10 bases fit TRBD1. The CDR3 contains 18 residues. With V trimmed by 4 bases and J by 9 bases, 16 bases remained unmatched. Per the germline V gene, CDR1 is SGHRS and CDR2 is YFSETQ. The CDR3 here is CASSRTAGTGEGSSPLHF. In DNA form, the CDR3 reads TGCGCCAGCAGCCGAACTGCCGGGACAGGGGAGGGTAGTTCACCCCTCCACTTT.

This chain uses TRBV7-3 with TRBJ2-3; 7 bases agree with TRBD2. The CDR3 consists of 13 residues. Per the germline V gene, CDR1 is SGHTA and CDR2 is FQGTGA. The J segment lost 5 bases and the V segment lost 2 bases, leaving 1 base of the junction unmatched. CDR3 sequence reads: CASSLWGGDTQYF. DNA of the CDR3: TGTGCCAGCAGCTTATGGGGGGGAGATACGCAGTATTTT.

The chain recombines TRBV15 with TRBJ2-7; D not resolved. This CDR3 is built from 19 residues. CDR1 and CDR2 from the germline V gene are LNHNV and YYDKDF (reference sequence). Between the trimmed V and J ends, which lost 0 bases and 0 bases, there was a span of 21 bases. The CDR3 DNA is TGTGCCACCAGCAGAGATCGGTCAGTCTTCCTAGGAAGCTCCTACGAGCAGTACGTC. This codes for CATSRDRSVFLGSSYEQYV.

V and J are TRBV7-9 and TRBJ1-1, with D perhaps matching TRBD1 (5 bases). The CDR3 contains 13 residues. The germline V and J ends were trimmed by 5 bases and 4 bases, with 11 bases remaining between them. Germline CDR1 and CDR2: SEHNR and FQNEAQ (reference sequence). CDR3 coding DNA: TGTGCCAGCAGCCCCAGGGCTGTCACTGAAGCTTTCTTT. Its protein product is CASSPRAVTEAFF.

The chain is built from TRBV5-6 and TRBJ2-7; D gene uncertain. V lost 1 base and J lost 3, with 8 bases in between. The CDR3 length is 13 residues. Germline V gene lookup returns CDR1 SGHDT and CDR2 YYEEEE. CDR3 DNA: TGTGCCAGCAGCTTGACCCACAGCTACGAGCAGTACTTC. Translated: CASSLTHSYEQYF.

This clone was counted between two and nine times. This chain joins TRBV9 and TRBJ2-3, with a weak D call TRBD2 (5 bases). The V gene lost 0 bases and the J gene lost 4 bases, with 9 bases spanning the gap. Germline V CDR1 and CDR2: SGDLS, YYNGEE. There are 14 residues in the CDR3. CDR3 sequence: CASSVDGNPDTQYF. CDR3 nucleotide sequence: TGTGCCAGCAGCGTAGACGGGAATCCAGATACGCAGTATTTT.

As concerns this clone: The same CDR3 also results from other DNA sequences found in this sample. The chain couples TRBV7-8 to TRBJ2-3, with 15 bases aligning to TRBD2. CDR3 length: 18 amino acids. The V gene end was trimmed by 5 bases and the J gene end by 3 bases; junction bases not matched to a gene: 9. Looked up from germline, CDR1 is SGHVS and CDR2 is FQNEAQ. CDR3 bases: TGTGCCAGCAGCCCGGGACTAGCGGGAGGTTTAGGGACAGATACGCAGTATTTT. Protein sequence: CASSPGLAGGLGTDTQYF.